A selection of T cell receptor beta chains follows, all from one sample in a study of blood T cell repertoires in COVID-19. Assay used: immunoSEQ multiplex PCR; TCRdb lists only in-frame clones, some missing. The table shows approximately 300,000 clones, with over 75% occurring only once. Material: PBMCs or T cells enriched from blood (not recorded which). The receptors were sampled from a woman between 18 and 29 years old who had recovered from COVID-19. CDR3s include the opening cysteine and the closing phenylalanine or tryptophan. The order of the fields is clone size, J gene, V gene, CDR3 length, CDR3 protein. Rows give clone size only sometimes, using once, few, many, or a class for an expanded clone.

size: NA
J: TRBJ1-6
V: TRBV18
length: 16
CDR3: CASSHTDSSYNSPLHF

size: NA
J: TRBJ2-5
V: TRBV15
length: 16
CDR3: CATSRGGQGGKETQYF

size: NA
J: TRBJ1-1
V: TRBV5-1
length: 15
CDR3: CASSSSGEVITEAFF

size: NA
J: TRBJ1-5
V: TRBV3-1/TRBV3-2
length: 14
CDR3: CASSQDLTRQPQHF

size: NA
J: TRBJ1-6
V: TRBV30
length: 13
CDR3: CASGQGVGSPLHF

size: NA
J: TRBJ2-7
V: TRBV28
length: 14
CDR3: CASSPTSGTGEQYF

size: NA
J: TRBJ1-1
V: TRBV19
length: 17
CDR3: CASSIDLMGTGSTEAFF

size: NA
J: TRBJ1-4
V: TRBV3-1/TRBV3-2
length: 18
CDR3: CASSRDRGRGSTNEKLFF

size: NA
J: TRBJ2-1
V: TRBV9
length: 15
CDR3: CASSASGALWDEQFF

size: NA
J: TRBJ1-2
V: TRBV4-2
length: 13
CDR3: CASSQEGGRVPLF

size: NA
J: TRBJ1-2
V: TRBV19
length: 13
CDR3: CASIGGDVSGYTF

size: NA
J: TRBJ2-7
V: TRBV7-9
length: 12
CDR3: CASSLASSEQYF

size: NA
J: TRBJ2-7
V: TRBV18
length: 14
CDR3: CASSPGQVVGEQYF

size: NA
J: TRBJ2-3
V: TRBV30
length: 13
CDR3: CAWSGSGADTQYF

size: NA
J: TRBJ1-1
V: TRBV14
length: 14
CDR3: CASSRQGRITEAFF

size: NA
J: TRBJ1-2
V: TRBV28
length: 14
CDR3: CASSLGTGVYGYTF

size: NA
J: TRBJ2-5
V: TRBV5-5
length: 13
CDR3: CASSLSGQETQYF

size: NA
J: TRBJ1-1
V: TRBV30
length: 13
CDR3: CAWSVNRYTEAFF

size: NA
J: TRBJ2-5
V: TRBV19
length: 14
CDR3: CASSISVNQETQYF

size: few
J: TRBJ1-4
V: TRBV7-9
length: 15
CDR3: CASSPVGGFNEKLFF

size: NA
J: TRBJ2-1
V: TRBV2
length: 13
CDR3: CAIQGQGDNEQFF

size: NA
J: TRBJ1-2
V: TRBV27
length: 15
CDR3: CASSPTTTGPYGYTF

size: NA
J: TRBJ1-6
V: TRBV2
length: 13
CDR3: CASSEEARPPLHF

size: NA
J: TRBJ2-5
V: TRBV19
length: 15
CDR3: CASRLTNRARETQYF

size: few
J: TRBJ1-5
V: TRBV19
length: 15
CDR3: CASSIGRGVDQPQHF